The entry that follows covers one T cell receptor (beta chain) sequence. Antigen: not known. There are 13 residues in the CDR3. With 5 bases clipped from V and 8 bases from J, the junction kept 5 bases outside the gene matches. CDR1 is MGHDK, CDR2 SYGVNS, per germline. TCRdb reprocessed the reads with MiXCR, giving one entry per CDR3 protein. This table holds some 97,000 distinct CDR3 sequences, more than 20% found once. The data stem from a study of T cell repertoires in cytomegalovirus infection. Study-level information: A matching HLA type, together with CMV infection, was signaled by public TCR beta signatures. The study's findings and limits: The study identified carriers of CMV plus the relevant HLA from cumulative public TCR beta family frequency. CMV-specific TCR beta clonotypes restricted by HLA-C dominated the ex vivo response.

The chain employs TRBV25-1 and TRBJ2-3, with TRBD1 matching over 9 bases. The sample consisted of CD8+ T cells from PBMCs. This clonotype originated in a human donor in good health (CMV status not recorded). Some clones in this sample may be carry-over from other donors' samples. The CDR3 DNA reads TGTGCCAGCAGTTACACAGGGGGCCTTACGCAGTATTTT. This gives the protein CASSYTGGLTQYF. Full variable domain (rest looked up from reference TRBV25-1 and TRBJ2-3): EADIYQTPRYLVIGTGKKITLECSQTMGHDKMYWYQQDPGMELHLIHYSYGVNSTEKGDLSSESTVSRIRTEHFPLTLESARPSHTSQYLCASSYTGGLTQYFGPGTRLTVL.